This TCR beta chain is from a study of shared clonotypes between healthy human individuals. Study results and limitations: Some naive CD4 clonotypes, 4% to 6%, turned up in common across a few donors. Naive subsets generally exceeded memory subsets in estimated richness. Generation probability values for non-shared clonotypes were lower than those for clonotypes shared by all four donors.

Assay execution proceeded at the deep level. Sequencing used immunoSEQ multiplex PCR; TCRdb keeps in-frame clones, though not all of them. The table lists roughly 1.5 million clones, roughly 98% of them singletons. Turning to this clone: The antigen is not known.

Sequencing used naive CD4+ T cells sorted from blood. The subset here: CD45RA+ positively selected. This clonotype was sampled from a man younger than 45 in good health.

CDR3 in DNA: TGTGCCAGCAGCTTATTTCTAGCGGGACAGAGACAAGAGACCCAGTACTTC. Translated: CASSLFLAGQRQETQYF. The rearrangement links TRBV7-8 to TRBJ2-5; 9 bases fit TRBD2. The CDR3 extends over 17 amino acids. V trimming: 2 bases; J trimming: 2 bases; junction bases outside the gene matches: 9. Germline-derived CDR1 and CDR2 are SGHVS and FQNEAQ.